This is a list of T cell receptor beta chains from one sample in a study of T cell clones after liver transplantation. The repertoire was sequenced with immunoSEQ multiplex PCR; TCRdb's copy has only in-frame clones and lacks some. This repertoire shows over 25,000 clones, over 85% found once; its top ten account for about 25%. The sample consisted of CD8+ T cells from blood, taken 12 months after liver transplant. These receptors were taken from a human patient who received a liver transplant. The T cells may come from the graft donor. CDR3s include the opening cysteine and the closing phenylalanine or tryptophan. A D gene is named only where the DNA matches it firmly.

CDR3 protein: CASGPGQGLEAFF; CDR3 DNA: TGTGCCAGCGGACCGGGACAGGGGCTTGAAGCTTTCTTT; V gene: TRBV7-3; J gene: TRBJ1-1; D gene: TRBD1
CDR3 protein: CASSDLRPIDEQYF; CDR3 DNA: TGCGCCAGCAGTGATTTACGGCCAATTGACGAGCAGTACTTC; V gene: TRBV10-2; J gene: TRBJ2-7; D gene: .
CDR3 protein: CASSDFGTGLTDTQYF; CDR3 DNA: TGTGCCAGCAGTGATTTCGGTACAGGGCTCACAGATACGCAGTATTTT; V gene: TRBV6-1; J gene: TRBJ2-3; D gene: .
CDR3 protein: CARSLLAGRDTQYF; CDR3 DNA: TGTGCCAGAAGCTTGCTAGCGGGAAGAGATACGCAGTATTTT; V gene: TRBV5-3; J gene: TRBJ2-3; D gene: TRBD2
CDR3 protein: CASSGRDRAYEQYF; CDR3 DNA: TGTGCCAGCAGCGGCCGGGACAGGGCCTACGAGCAGTACTTC; V gene: TRBV11-2; J gene: TRBJ2-7; D gene: TRBD1
CDR3 protein: CASSPVEVTAKNIQYF; CDR3 DNA: TGTGCCAGCAGCCCGGTCGAGGTTACGGCCAAAAACATTCAGTACTTC; V gene: TRBV7-9; J gene: TRBJ2-4; D gene: .
CDR3 protein: CASMALSSYEQYF; CDR3 DNA: TGTGCCAGCATGGCGCTGAGCTCCTACGAGCAGTACTTC; V gene: TRBV27; J gene: TRBJ2-7; D gene: .
CDR3 protein: CASSLTGGWAEQYF; CDR3 DNA: TGTGCCAGCAGTTTGACAGGGGGTTGGGCCGAGCAGTACTTC; V gene: TRBV6-5; J gene: TRBJ2-7; D gene: TRBD1
CDR3 protein: CASSRAALDGLIYEQYF; CDR3 DNA: TGTGCCAGCAGCCGCGCCGCCCTGGACGGATTGATCTACGAGCAGTACTTC; V gene: TRBV4-2; J gene: TRBJ2-7; D gene: .
CDR3 protein: CASSFRDTQYF; CDR3 DNA: TGTGCCAGCAGTTTCAGAGATACGCAGTATTTT; V gene: TRBV27; J gene: TRBJ2-3; D gene: .
CDR3 protein: CAISGGGLEQFF; CDR3 DNA: TGTGCCATCAGTGGGGGGGGCCTTGAGCAGTTCTTC; V gene: TRBV10-3; J gene: TRBJ2-1; D gene: .
CDR3 protein: CASKSDTLPYNEQFF; CDR3 DNA: TGTGCCAGCAAGTCGGACACCCTTCCCTACAATGAGCAGTTCTTC; V gene: TRBV28; J gene: TRBJ2-1; D gene: .
CDR3 protein: CASNKEEVYGYTF; CDR3 DNA: TGTGCCAGCAATAAGGAAGAAGTATATGGCTACACCTTC; V gene: TRBV2; J gene: TRBJ1-2; D gene: .
CDR3 protein: CASSSGGWAKGEAFF; CDR3 DNA: TGTGCCAGCAGCTCTGGGGGTTGGGCCAAAGGGGAAGCTTTCTTT; V gene: TRBV7-9; J gene: TRBJ1-1; D gene: .
CDR3 protein: CASSQGLAGTRGTGELFF; CDR3 DNA: TGTGCCAGCAGCCAAGGACTAGCGGGGACTAGAGGCACCGGGGAGCTGTTTTTT; V gene: TRBV13; J gene: TRBJ2-2; D gene: TRBD2